The 18 T cell receptor beta chains listed next were all sequenced from one sample in a study of T cell responses to AZD1222 COVID-19 vaccine. TCRdb's copy holds only in-frame clones and misses some; the assay was immunoSEQ multiplex PCR. The sample consists of tens of thousands of clones, 85% to 90% of them appearing once. Sequencing used peripheral blood, obtained on day 0 of AZD1222 vaccination. The source is an adult in good health.

The chain recombines TRBV5-6 with TRBJ1-1; D is ambiguous. The CDR3 length is 15 residues. The V end was cut by 6 bases, the J end by 1 base, with 16 bases between. The V gene's germline CDR1 is SGHDT and CDR2 YYEEEE. CDR3 in amino acids: CASTPRPGRNTEAFF. CDR3 in DNA: TGTGCCAGCACCCCTCGGCCGGGCCGGAACACTGAAGCTTTCTTT.

Of note for this clone: This specimen includes other DNA sequences encoding the same CDR3. V is TRBV6-5 and J is TRBJ1-2, with D unresolved. Germline loops: CDR1 MNHEY, CDR2 SVGAGI. Trimming shortened V by 5 bases and J by 0 bases, and 7 bases separated the two germline ends. The CDR3 sequence is 13 residues long. The CDR3 reads CASSPGANYGYTF. CDR3 bases: TGTGCCAGCAGTCCAGGAGCTAACTATGGCTACACCTTC.

This chain joins TRBV10-3 and TRBJ2-5; TRBD1 matches 11 bases. The CDR3 is 15 amino acids. Trimming cost V 2 bases and J 2 bases; bases outside gene matches: 1. The V gene's germline CDR1 is ENHRY and CDR2 SYGVKD. The CDR3 region is CAISEGTGGQETQYF. CDR3 sequence (DNA): TGTGCCATCAGTGAGGGGACAGGGGGACAAGAGACCCAGTACTTC.

V and J are TRBV19 and TRBJ1-1; tentative D call: TRBD1 (5 bases). Germline loops: CDR1 LNHDA, CDR2 SQIVND (reference sequence). The V gene lost 4 bases and the J gene lost 12 bases, with 15 bases spanning the gap. This CDR3 is 12 amino acids long. The CDR3 region is CASSRPGPGSFF. The CDR3 coding sequence is TGTGCCAGTAGTAGGCCGGGACCTGGATCTTTCTTT. Combining the CDR3 with reference TRBV19 and TRBJ1-1 gives the whole variable domain DGGITQSPKYLFRKEGQNVTLSCEQNLNHDAMYWYRQDPGQGLRLIYYSQIVNDFQKGDIAEGYSVSREKKESFPLTVTSAQKNPTAFYLCASSRPGPGSFFGQGTRLTVV.

CDR3 nucleotides: TGTGCCAGCAGTGAAGCCCGGCCAAGGGGTAGGAATCAGCCCCAGCATTTT. It translates to CASSEARPRGRNQPQHF. The chain has TRBV2 and TRBJ1-5, with D perhaps matching TRBD1 (5 bases). The germline V gene encodes CDR1 SNHLY and CDR2 FYNNEI. The CDR3 is 17 amino acids. Trimming took off 0 bases at V and 4 bases at J, with 16 bases between the two ends.

CDR3 coding DNA: TGTGCCAGCAGCTCTAGCGGGGGGCCCACAGATACGCAGTATTTT. This translates into CASSSSGGPTDTQYF. This rearrangement joins TRBV6-5 to TRBJ2-3; 11 nucleotides agree with TRBD2. After removal of 6 bases from V and 2 bases from J, the junction contained 4 bases not matched to a gene. Looked up from germline, CDR1 is MNHEY and CDR2 is SVGAGI. The CDR3 length is 15 residues.

The chain joins TRBV6-4 to TRBJ2-7, with TRBD1 identical over 7 bases. Trimming took 6 bases from V and 10 from J; bases not matched to a gene: 3. This CDR3 is built from 10 residues. Germline values: CDR1 MRHNA, CDR2 SNTAGT. CDR3 protein: CASSYRGQYF. CDR3 coding DNA: TGTGCCAGCAGCTACAGGGGCCAGTACTTC.

The genes are TRBV2 and TRBJ1-2; a possible D gene is TRBD1 (6 bases). This CDR3 region has 15 residues. Germline loops: CDR1 SNHLY, CDR2 FYNNEI. V was pared by 8 bases and J by 0 bases, with 16 bases between. Written as DNA, the CDR3 is TGTGCCAGCGGAGACAGGAACAGGGCTAACTATGGCTACACCTTC. As protein: CASGDRNRANYGYTF. The variable domain in full, completed from reference TRBV2 and TRBJ1-2, reads EPEVTQTPSHQVTQMGQEVILRCVPISNHLYFYWYRQILGQKVEFLVSFYNNEISEKSEIFDDQFSVERPDGSNFTLKIRSTKLEDSAMYFCASGDRNRANYGYTFGSGTRLTVV.

This chain uses TRBV19 with TRBJ2-3; tentatively, D is TRBD1 or TRBD2 (5 bases each). The CDR3 covers 15 residues. Between the trimmed V and J ends, which lost 1 base and 2 bases, there was a span of 10 bases. The germline V gene has CDR1 LNHDA and CDR2 SQIVND (reference sequence). The CDR3 region is CASSIGWGSTDTQYF. CDR3 DNA: TGTGCCAGTAGTATAGGTTGGGGGTCCACAGATACGCAGTATTTT. The full variable domain, in which reference TRBV19 and TRBJ2-3 provide the parts outside the CDR3, is DGGITQSPKYLFRKEGQNVTLSCEQNLNHDAMYWYRQDPGQGLRLIYYSQIVNDFQKGDIAEGYSVSREKKESFPLTVTSAQKNPTAFYLCASSIGWGSTDTQYFGPGTRLTVL.

V usage is TRBV28 and J usage is TRBJ1-3; no clear D gene. V was pared by 7 bases and J by 0 bases, with 10 bases between. The CDR3 runs 14 residues. Per the germline V gene, CDR1 is MDHEN and CDR2 is SYDVKM. The CDR3: CASNPRGSGNTIYF. In nucleotides, the CDR3 is TGTGCCAGCAATCCACGGGGCTCTGGAAACACCATATATTTT. The complete variable domain, with remaining parts taken from reference TRBV28 and TRBJ1-3, reads DVKVTQSSRYLVKRTGEKVFLECVQDMDHENMFWYRQDPGLGLRLIYFSYDVKMKEKGDIPEGYSVSREKKERFSLILESASTNQTSMYLCASNPRGSGNTIYFGEGSWLTVV.

CDR3 sequence: CASSEQGSGNTIYF. The CDR3 DNA follows: TGCGCCAGCAGTGAGCAGGGCTCTGGAAACACCATATATTTT. The chain joins TRBV10-2 to TRBJ1-3; possibly TRBD1 for D (5 bases). This CDR3 is built from 14 residues. Germline CDR1 reads WSHSY; CDR2 reads SAAADI. Between the trimmed V and J ends, which lost 2 bases and 0 bases, there was a span of 5 bases.

The chain uses TRBV5-6 and TRBJ1-1; D is ambiguous. The CDR3 totals 11 residues. V shed 5 bases and J shed 5 bases, with 7 bases lying between them. The germline V gene has CDR1 SGHDT and CDR2 YYEEEE. The CDR3 DNA follows: TGTGCCAGCAGTCGGGTTACTGAAGCTTTCTTT. It specifies CASSRVTEAFF.

The V gene is TRBV2, the J gene TRBJ2-7; D is possibly TRBD1 (6 bases). V lost 0 bases and J lost 0, with 12 bases in between. The CDR3 is 16 amino acids. Germline loops: CDR1 SNHLY, CDR2 FYNNEI. The CDR3 here is CASSEALVGGSYEQYF. Written as DNA, the CDR3 is TGTGCCAGCAGTGAAGCGCTAGTAGGGGGCTCCTACGAGCAGTACTTC.

This chain uses TRBV10-2 with TRBJ2-3, with 7 bases matching TRBD2. The germline V gene encodes CDR1 WSHSY and CDR2 SAAADI. J lost 4 bases, V lost 4 bases, and 2 bases had no gene match. The CDR3 length is 13 residues. The CDR3 nucleotides read TGCGCCAGCAGTGGGCTAGCGGCAGATACGCAGTATTTT. Its translation: CASSGLAADTQYF.

By its share, this clone is medium-sized (0.01 to 0.1%). The V call is TRBV5-1, the J call TRBJ2-1; D is unresolved. V was clipped by 0 bases and J by 4 bases, with 11 bases between them. Germline V gene data show CDR1 as SGHRS and CDR2 as YFSETQ. CDR3 length equals 15 residues. The CDR3 loop is CASSLEGGFYNEQFF. CDR3 nucleotide sequence: TGCGCCAGCAGCTTGGAGGGCGGTTTTTACAATGAGCAGTTCTTC.

The chain recombines TRBV15 with TRBJ2-7, with D uncertain. Per germline, CDR1 LNHNV and CDR2 YYDKDF (reference sequence). V gave up 3 bases and J gave up 3 bases, with 15 bases separating them. This CDR3 contains 15 residues. In DNA, the CDR3 is TGTGCCACCAGCAGGGACCGGATAGGAAGCTACGAGCAGTACTTC. This sequence encodes CATSRDRIGSYEQYF.

V usage is TRBV18 and J usage is TRBJ1-3; no reliable D call. The V and J ends lost 0 bases and 9 bases respectively, with 12 bases between them. The CDR3 is 14 residues long. From germline, CDR1 is KGHSH and CDR2 LQKENI. The CDR3 DNA follows: TGTGCCAGCTCACCACCTGAAGGGAGGGCCACCATATATTTT. This translates into CASSPPEGRATIYF.

This clone was recorded a few times. The rearrangement joins TRBV5-1 to TRBJ1-1; maybe TRBD1 (5 bases). V was clipped by 7 bases and J by 0 bases, with 16 bases between them. Germline V lookup: CDR1 SGHRS, CDR2 YFSETQ. The CDR3 has 15 amino acids. The CDR3 coding sequence is TGCGCCAGCGCCCCCAGGGAGGGTTTGAACACTGAAGCTTTCTTT. It specifies CASAPREGLNTEAFF.